This TCR beta chain was recovered during a study of blood T cell repertoires in COVID-19. As for the study in general: Samples taken during acute and convalescent COVID-19 were collected in the United States, Italy and Spain. T cells, B-cell-depleted T cells, or PBMCs provided the cDNA or gDNA that served as material.

Individuals drawn from about two dozen US areas were roughly 18 to 100 years old. Symptom resolution, clearance, or two negative PCRs marked donors in Cohort 3 as recovered. Germline V gene lookup returns CDR1 MDHEN and CDR2 SYDVKM. This CDR3 has 14 residues. V lost 2 bases, J lost 7 bases, and 11 bases lay in between. Libraries were prepared by immunoSEQ multiplex PCR; TCRdb keeps only in-frame clonotypes and omits some of them. The sample consists of around 280,000 clones, approximately 90% of them appearing once. The sequence derives from a woman in her forties who had recovered from COVID-19. The sample comprised PBMCs or T cells enriched from blood (not recorded which). The rearrangement joins TRBV28 to TRBJ1-4; TRBD1 might be the D (5 bases). CDR3 sequence: CASSLTGRGEKLFF. CDR3 in DNA: TGTGCCAGCAGTTTAACGGGGAGGGGTGAAAAACTGTTTTTT.